The rows below give T cell receptor beta chains drawn from one sample of a study of T cells in Graves' hyperthyroidism and ophthalmopathy. TCRdb redid the calling of the multiplex PCR reads with MiXCR, one entry per CDR3 protein. The repertoire holds hundreds of thousands of distinct CDR3 sequences, with 11% to 15% as singletons. The sequencing input was blood. The source of these receptors is a woman between 18 and 29 years old with Graves' hyperthyroidism. The CDR3 runs from the conserved cysteine through the conserved F or W. The D gene is left open where the match is weak.

TRBJ1-1 TRBV19 - CASSMKTVMNTEAFF
TRBJ2-7 TRBV28 - CASSAPGGRGTLYEQYF
TRBJ2-7 TRBV7-8 - CASSSRVPTYEQYF
TRBJ2-1 TRBV14 - CASSLLLGLNNEQFF
TRBJ2-3 TRBV28 TRBD2 CASSEWGLAGGPGDTQYF
TRBJ2-3 TRBV5-4 TRBD2 CASSSSLIAGGPPDTQYF
TRBJ2-7 TRBV20-1 - CSARDRTRVNYEQYF
TRBJ2-7 TRBV27 - CASSRYWGAYEQYF
TRBJ2-7 TRBV20-1 - CSAQPGGPSYEQYF
TRBJ1-6 TRBV7-9 - CASSLVEGSPLHF
TRBJ2-2 TRBV7-9 - CASSSGATGELFF
TRBJ1-4 TRBV7-9 - CASRLGTGNEKLFF
TRBJ2-7 TRBV28 - CASSATGIDEQYF
TRBJ2-7 TRBV28 TRBD1 CASSSPGTGAYEQYF
TRBJ2-7 TRBV4-1 - CASSQGAVSGLPYEQYF
TRBJ2-3 TRBV3-1 - CASSPWTAGNPRTQYF
TRBJ1-5 TRBV2 - CASSPQGIVAQPQHF